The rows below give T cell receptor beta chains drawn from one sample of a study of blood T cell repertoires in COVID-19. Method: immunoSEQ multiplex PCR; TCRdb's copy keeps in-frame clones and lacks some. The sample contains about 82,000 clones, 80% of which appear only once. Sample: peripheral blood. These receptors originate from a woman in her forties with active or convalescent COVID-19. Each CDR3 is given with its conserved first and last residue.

cdr3_aa: CAWSMQGNTEAFF
j_call: TRBJ1-1
v_call: TRBV30

cdr3_aa: CASSGDRPGIF
j_call: TRBJ1-2
v_call: TRBV28

cdr3_aa: CASSQGQTSGGVDTQYF
j_call: TRBJ2-3
v_call: TRBV4-1

cdr3_aa: CASSYGTGHQETQYF
j_call: TRBJ2-5
v_call: TRBV6-2/TRBV6-3

cdr3_aa: CASTPLFAIGKETQYF
j_call: TRBJ2-5
v_call: TRBV6-6

cdr3_aa: CASSPRQGPETQYF
j_call: TRBJ2-5
v_call: TRBV7-2

cdr3_aa: CASSTLDRLNTEAFF
j_call: TRBJ1-1
v_call: TRBV11-2

cdr3_aa: CASSLGLAGVPTDTQYF
j_call: TRBJ2-3
v_call: TRBV7-9

cdr3_aa: CASSVGQDGEQYF
j_call: TRBJ2-7
v_call: TRBV28

cdr3_aa: CASSQTGQGESPLHF
j_call: TRBJ1-6
v_call: TRBV4-2

cdr3_aa: CASSEWPDSPGNEQFF
j_call: TRBJ2-1
v_call: TRBV10-2

cdr3_aa: CASSRPGQGGGEQYF
j_call: TRBJ2-7
v_call: TRBV7-2

cdr3_aa: CASSSQQGAAFF
j_call: TRBJ1-1
v_call: TRBV5-1

cdr3_aa: CASSLTGEETQYF
j_call: TRBJ2-5
v_call: TRBV27

cdr3_aa: CASSFRGDSPLHF
j_call: TRBJ1-6
v_call: TRBV12-3/TRBV12-4

cdr3_aa: CASSIGFWANTEAFF
j_call: TRBJ1-1
v_call: TRBV19

cdr3_aa: CASSLLIPGYNEQFF
j_call: TRBJ2-1
v_call: TRBV18

cdr3_aa: CASSLIAGGVYNEQFF
j_call: TRBJ2-1
v_call: TRBV28

cdr3_aa: CASSPRLGGAGNTIYF
j_call: TRBJ1-3
v_call: TRBV3-1/TRBV3-2

cdr3_aa: CASSYSIRNTGELFF
j_call: TRBJ2-2
v_call: TRBV6-5

cdr3_aa: CASGNTGHSYNSPLHF
j_call: TRBJ1-6
v_call: TRBV12-5

cdr3_aa: CASSPYGGTEAFF
j_call: TRBJ1-1
v_call: TRBV11-2

cdr3_aa: CASSLGVNTEAFF
j_call: TRBJ1-1
v_call: TRBV12-3/TRBV12-4

cdr3_aa: CASRRGFSNQPQHF
j_call: TRBJ1-5
v_call: TRBV19

cdr3_aa: CSVGGSGQGGYTF
j_call: TRBJ1-2
v_call: TRBV29-1

cdr3_aa: CASSALGGFGSTDTQYF
j_call: TRBJ2-3
v_call: TRBV19

cdr3_aa: CASSLDRDTGANVLTF
j_call: TRBJ2-6
v_call: TRBV5-1

cdr3_aa: CAGNRGRLNTEAFF
j_call: TRBJ1-1
v_call: TRBV12-2

cdr3_aa: CASSAGGGVTNEKLFF
j_call: TRBJ1-4
v_call: TRBV25-1

cdr3_aa: CASSGNSYNSPLHF
j_call: TRBJ1-6
v_call: TRBV19

cdr3_aa: CAISESQRGGTDTQYF
j_call: TRBJ2-3
v_call: TRBV10-3

cdr3_aa: CASSLSITSGTGELFF
j_call: TRBJ2-2
v_call: TRBV7-9

cdr3_aa: CASTDPRLAWGDTQYF
j_call: TRBJ2-3
v_call: TRBV10-1

cdr3_aa: CASSQKMEGEYGYTF
j_call: TRBJ1-2
v_call: TRBV14

cdr3_aa: CASSPSRQDTQYF
j_call: TRBJ2-3
v_call: TRBV18

cdr3_aa: CASSPRGHTIYF
j_call: TRBJ1-3
v_call: TRBV14

cdr3_aa: CASSSDRGVGELFF
j_call: TRBJ2-2
v_call: TRBV7-9

cdr3_aa: CARSATGGKTEAFF
j_call: TRBJ1-1
v_call: TRBV5-3

cdr3_aa: CSSPDRPGYTF
j_call: TRBJ1-2
v_call: TRBV20-1

cdr3_aa: CASKVSGRDEQFF
j_call: TRBJ2-1
v_call: TRBV28

cdr3_aa: CASSPDRGGNYGYTF
j_call: TRBJ1-2
v_call: TRBV7-9

cdr3_aa: CASSSGTPEADTQYF
j_call: TRBJ2-3
v_call: TRBV5-1

cdr3_aa: CASSWDFIETQYF
j_call: TRBJ2-5
v_call: TRBV28

cdr3_aa: CASSFGGGVYNEQFF
j_call: TRBJ2-1
v_call: TRBV28

cdr3_aa: CASSPGTGFLNTIYF
j_call: TRBJ1-3
v_call: TRBV4-3

cdr3_aa: CASLKDRAGQYF
j_call: TRBJ2-7
v_call: TRBV27

cdr3_aa: CASSLWPSGNTGELFF
j_call: TRBJ2-2
v_call: TRBV11-2

cdr3_aa: CASRRDKRNSPLHF
j_call: TRBJ1-6
v_call: TRBV21-1

cdr3_aa: CASSWQENSLGYTF
j_call: TRBJ1-2
v_call: TRBV2

cdr3_aa: CASSPQGKNTGELFF
j_call: TRBJ2-2
v_call: TRBV18

cdr3_aa: CASSLDRGDYGYTF
j_call: TRBJ1-2
v_call: TRBV4-3

cdr3_aa: CAISGGSNYEQYF
j_call: TRBJ2-7
v_call: TRBV10-3